What follows describes a single T cell receptor beta chain. The CDR3 sequence is 13 residues long. V dropped 2 bases and J dropped 1 base, with 6 bases sitting between them. Germline V CDR1 and CDR2: SGHNT, YYREEE (reference sequence). This sample is drawn from a study of control samples from healthy donors and cancer patients. Libraries were prepared by immunoSEQ multiplex PCR; TCRdb keeps only in-frame clonotypes and omits some of them. Of 85,000 to 90,000 clones in the sample, under 90% are singletons; the top ten hold over 2%. The chain is built from TRBV5-4 and TRBJ1-1; D call uncertain. Input material: blood. The receptor's source is a woman aged 40 to 50 in good health. The CDR3 nucleotides read TGTGCCAGCAGCTTACAGCAGAACACTGAAGCTTTCTTT. Amino acids: CASSLQQNTEAFF.